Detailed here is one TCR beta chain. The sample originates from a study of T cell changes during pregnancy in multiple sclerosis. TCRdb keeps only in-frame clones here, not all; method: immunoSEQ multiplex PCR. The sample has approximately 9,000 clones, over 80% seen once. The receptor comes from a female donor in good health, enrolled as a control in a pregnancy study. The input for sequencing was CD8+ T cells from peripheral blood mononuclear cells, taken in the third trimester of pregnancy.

The CDR3 loop reads CASSTQLTANEQFF. The CDR3 DNA sequence: TGTGCCAGCAGTACCCAACTGACAGCAAATGAGCAGTTCTTC. V usage is TRBV27 and J usage is TRBJ2-1, with a weak D call TRBD1 (5 bases). CDR1 and CDR2 from the germline V gene are MNHEY and SMNVEV (reference sequence). V dropped 5 bases and J dropped 7 bases, with 15 bases sitting between them. The CDR3 contains 14 residues.